The clone carrying this T cell receptor beta chain was found many times. Its antigen remains unknown. Each CDR3 protein gets one entry after TCRdb re-called the reads with MiXCR. Of approximately 70,000 distinct CDR3 sequences listed, over 3.5% were seen once; the top ten hold about 20%. The data were obtained in a study of T cell repertoires in cytomegalovirus infection. Turning to the study itself: Public TCR beta signatures provided an indication of both CMV infection and a matching HLA type. Overall study results and limits: Dominating the ex vivo response were HLA-C-restricted CMV-specific TCR beta clonotypes.

Looked up from germline, CDR1 is SNHLY and CDR2 is FYNNEI. The CDR3 extends over 14 amino acids. The germline V and J ends were trimmed by 7 bases and 7 bases, with 14 bases remaining between them. The V gene is TRBV2, the J gene TRBJ1-6; D uncertain. Sequenced sample: PBMCs. This TCR derives from a human donor in good health (CMV status not recorded). Some clones in this sample may be carry-over from other donors' samples. The CDR3: CASKRAWPNSPLHF. The CDR3 coding sequence is TGTGCCAGCAAGCGGGCTTGGCCGAATTCACCCCTCCACTTT.